These T cell receptor beta chains were read from a single sample in a study of cytomegalovirus exposure and HLA in healthy donors. The protocol was immunoSEQ multiplex PCR, while the TCRdb copy is restricted to in-frame clones and leaves out a portion. Altogether 100,000 to 150,000 clones are present, around 79% being singletons, with the ten largest covering 1.5%. The sequenced sample consisted of PBMCs. Receptors originate from a woman between 18 and 30 years old in good health and CMV-seronegative. The CDR3 runs from the conserved cysteine through the conserved F or W.

>TRBJ1-5|TRBV4-3
CASSQDLGDRGYQPQHF
>TRBJ2-2|TRBV5-1
CASSLGPGIGELFF
>TRBJ2-6|TRBV5-1
CASSLGAGGVGANGLTF
>TRBJ1-5|TRBV19
CASSPRVYNPYSNQPQHF
>TRBJ1-4|TRBV9
CASSVAAGVTNEKLFF
>TRBJ2-7|TRBV6-6
CASGGLAVSYEQYF
>TRBJ2-3|TRBV5-1
CASSFGQTGDTQYF
>TRBJ1-1|TRBV6-5
CASRETRETEAFF
>TRBJ2-2|TRBV2
CASSVGEAGELFF
>TRBJ1-4|TRBV7-9
CASSADVTGVGEKLFF